These 11 T cell receptor beta chains came from one sample sequenced in a study of vaccination and CD4 T cells after COVID-19. Treatment reported: approximately 9-day PBMC culture with coronavirus spike peptide pools or control peptides (ViraFEST assay). Their recognized antigens are unknown. Sequencing of the DNA from cultured CD4+ T cells was carried out with the Oncomine TCR Beta short-read assay. TCRdb reprocessed the PCR reads with MiXCR, giving one entry per CDR3 protein. The data hold roughly 16,000 distinct CDR3 sequences, with less than 40% observed a single time. The sequenced material came from cultured CD4+ T cells from blood. The receptors come from a human donor with COVID-19.

This clonotype was picked up a small number of times. This chain uses TRBV6-1 with TRBJ1-3; no firm D call. The CDR3 contains 13 residues. In germline, CDR1 is MNHNS, CDR2 SASEGT. V was pared by 6 bases and J by 1 base, with 7 bases between. CDR3 protein: CASRRRSGNTIYF. The CDR3 DNA reads as TGTGCCAGCAGGCGAAGGTCTGGAAACACCATATATTTT.

This clonotype was observed a few times. The chain recombines TRBV7-2 with TRBJ1-1; D is perhaps TRBD1 (6 bases). V was trimmed by 8 bases and J by 0 bases, leaving 7 bases between them. Germline V gene lookup returns CDR1 SGHTA and CDR2 FQGNSA. This CDR3 comprises 12 residues. As DNA, the CDR3 is TGTGCCAGCGGGGGCTTGAACACTGAAGCTTTCTTT. The encoded protein is CASGGLNTEAFF.

The sample holds a few counts of this clonotype. V gene TRBV11-1 combines with J gene TRBJ2-3; a possible D gene is TRBD1 (6 bases). The CDR3 length is 15 residues. The germline V gene encodes CDR1 SGHAT and CDR2 FQDESV (reference sequence). The V end lost 4 bases, the J end lost 2 bases, and 13 bases lay between the germline ends. CDR3 DNA sequence: TGTGCCAGCAGCTCCCAACAGGGATACACAGATACGCAGTATTTT. Amino acids: CASSSQQGYTDTQYF.

This chain joins TRBV7-2 and TRBJ2-7, with 7 bases identical to TRBD1. J was trimmed by 0 bases and V by 1 base; bases with no gene match: 3. Germline V gene sequence: CDR1 SGHTA, CDR2 FQGNSA. CDR3 length equals 15 residues. The CDR3 region has the DNA TGTGCCAGCAGCTTAGAAGGGGGCGGCTCCTACGAGCAGTACTTC. It is translated as CASSLEGGGSYEQYF.

This clonotype came up a few times. This chain connects TRBV20-1 to TRBJ2-3; no clear D gene. Germline CDR1 is DFQATT and CDR2 is SNEGSKA (reference sequence). V lost 3 bases, J lost 1 base, and 11 bases lay in between. This CDR3 is 14 amino acids long. CDR3 in amino acids: CSASSGRGTDTQYF. CDR3 DNA: TGCAGTGCTAGTTCTGGTCGGGGCACAGATACGCAGTATTTT.

The chain recombines TRBV6-1 with TRBJ1-2; 9 positions match TRBD1. The CDR3 covers 15 residues. The V and J ends lost 6 bases and 4 bases, in that order; junction bases with no gene match: 9. Germline V gives CDR1 MNHNS, CDR2 SASEGT. The CDR3 sequence: CASRAPGQGTYGYTF. DNA for the CDR3: TGTGCCAGCAGGGCCCCGGGACAGGGAACCTATGGCTACACCTTC.

The rearrangement uses TRBV6-1 and TRBJ1-2; weak D call: TRBD1 (5 bases). V was pared by 7 bases and J by 7 bases, with 16 bases between. The CDR3 is made up of 13 amino acids. Germline V gene sequence: CDR1 MNHNS, CDR2 SASEGT. The CDR3 DNA reads as TGTGCCAGCATCGACCGAAGGGGATTTGGCTACACCTTC. Translating it yields CASIDRRGFGYTF.

The chain is built from TRBV5-8 and TRBJ1-1; D is unclear. Germline V gene data show CDR1 as SGHTS and CDR2 as YDEGEE. Trimming shortened V by 2 bases and J by 1 base, and 6 bases separated the two germline ends. This CDR3 is built from 13 residues. The CDR3 sequence is CASSFTPNTEAFF. The CDR3 DNA reads TGTGCCAGCAGCTTTACCCCGAACACTGAAGCTTTCTTT.

This clonotype was picked up a small number of times. This sequence joins TRBV30 and TRBJ1-2; 9 bases map to TRBD1. Germline CDR1 is GTSNPN and CDR2 is SVGIG (reference sequence). The CDR3 extends over 17 amino acids. The V segment lost 2 bases and the J segment 8 bases; nucleotides outside the gene matches: 18. In DNA form, the CDR3 reads TGTGCCTGGAGTACCAAACCCGGTTACAGGGGGCGAAGGGGCTACACCTTC. Translated: CAWSTKPGYRGRRGYTF.

The rearrangement uses TRBV18 and TRBJ2-2, with TRBD2 identical over 9 bases. The CDR3 is made up of 16 amino acids. V gave up 2 bases and J gave up 6 bases; unmatched junction bases: 7. Germline V lookup: CDR1 KGHSH, CDR2 LQKENI. The chain's CDR3 is CASSPNGGGASGELFF. In DNA, the CDR3 is TGTGCCAGCTCACCAAACGGCGGGGGGGCATCCGGGGAGCTGTTTTTT.

The chain couples TRBV10-1 to TRBJ2-1; TRBD1 matches 7 bases. Germline lookup yields CDR1 WNHNN and CDR2 SYGVQD (reference sequence). The CDR3 spans 14 residues. The ends lost 3 bases at V and 8 bases at J; junction bases unmatched: 7. The CDR3 region is CASSDPDRVDEQFF. The CDR3 DNA follows: TGCGCCAGCAGTGACCCTGACAGGGTCGATGAGCAGTTCTTC.